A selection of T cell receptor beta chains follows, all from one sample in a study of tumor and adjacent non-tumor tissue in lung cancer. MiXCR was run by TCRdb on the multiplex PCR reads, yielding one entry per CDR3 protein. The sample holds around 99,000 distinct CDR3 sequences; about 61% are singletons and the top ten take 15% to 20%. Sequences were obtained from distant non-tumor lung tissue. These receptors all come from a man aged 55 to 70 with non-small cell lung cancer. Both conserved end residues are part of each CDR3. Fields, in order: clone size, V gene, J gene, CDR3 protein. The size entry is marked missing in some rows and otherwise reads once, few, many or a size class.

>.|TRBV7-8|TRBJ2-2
CASSLGLHTVELFF
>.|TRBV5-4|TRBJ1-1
CASSLAGVLNTEAFF
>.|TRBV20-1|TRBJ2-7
CSARVAERGAHTYEQYF
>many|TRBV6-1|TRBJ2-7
CASSDPLMRYEQYF
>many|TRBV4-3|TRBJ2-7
CASSQDWGGPDSYEQYF
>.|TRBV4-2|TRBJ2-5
CDSSQEGYEKTQYF
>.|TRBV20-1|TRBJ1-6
CSARVHDEGYNSALHF
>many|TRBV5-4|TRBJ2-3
CASSLGRGSHTDTQYF
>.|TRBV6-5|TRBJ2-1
CASSHRTSGGNNEQFF
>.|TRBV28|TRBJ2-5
CASSLTSGRARWETQYF